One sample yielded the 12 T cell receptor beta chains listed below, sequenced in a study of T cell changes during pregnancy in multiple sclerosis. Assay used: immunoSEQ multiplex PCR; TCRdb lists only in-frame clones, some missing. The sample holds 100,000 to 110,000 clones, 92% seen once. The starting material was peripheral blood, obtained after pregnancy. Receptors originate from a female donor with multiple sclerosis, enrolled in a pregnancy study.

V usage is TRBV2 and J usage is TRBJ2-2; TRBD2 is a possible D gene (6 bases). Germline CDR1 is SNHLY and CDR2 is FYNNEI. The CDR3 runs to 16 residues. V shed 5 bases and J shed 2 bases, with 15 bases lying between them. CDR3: CASSYGRTGNTGELFF. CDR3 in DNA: TGTGCCAGCAGTTACGGGAGAACAGGCAACACCGGGGAGCTGTTTTTT. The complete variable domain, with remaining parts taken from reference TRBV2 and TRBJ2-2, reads EPEVTQTPSHQVTQMGQEVILRCVPISNHLYFYWYRQILGQKVEFLVSFYNNEISEKSEIFDDQFSVERPDGSNFTLKIRSTKLEDSAMYFCASSYGRTGNTGELFFGEGSRLTVL.

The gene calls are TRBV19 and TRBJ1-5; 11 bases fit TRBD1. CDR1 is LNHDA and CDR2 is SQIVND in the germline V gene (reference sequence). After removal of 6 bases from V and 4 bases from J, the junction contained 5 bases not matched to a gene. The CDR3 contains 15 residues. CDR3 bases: TGTGCCAGTAGCCCGGGACAGGGGGTTAATCAGCCCCAGCATTTT. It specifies CASSPGQGVNQPQHF.

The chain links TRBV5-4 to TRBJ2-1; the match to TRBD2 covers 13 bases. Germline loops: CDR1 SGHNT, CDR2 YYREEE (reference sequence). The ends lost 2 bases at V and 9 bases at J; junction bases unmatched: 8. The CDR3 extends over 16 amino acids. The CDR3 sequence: CASSLPGLAGKGEQFF. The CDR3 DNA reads TGTGCCAGCAGCTTACCGGGACTAGCGGGAAAAGGTGAGCAGTTCTTC.

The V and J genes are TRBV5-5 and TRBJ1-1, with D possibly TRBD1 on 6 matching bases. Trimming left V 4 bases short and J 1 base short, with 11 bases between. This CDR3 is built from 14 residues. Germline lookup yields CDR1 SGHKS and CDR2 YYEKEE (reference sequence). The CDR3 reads CASSPATGNTEAFF. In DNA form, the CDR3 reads TGTGCCAGCAGCCCCGCGACAGGGAACACTGAAGCTTTCTTT. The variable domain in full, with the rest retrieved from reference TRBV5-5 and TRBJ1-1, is DAGVTQSPTHLIKTRGQQVTLRCSPISGHKSVSWYQQVLGQGPQFIFQYYEKEERGRGNFPDRFSARQFPNYSSELNVNALLLGDSALYLCASSPATGNTEAFFGQGTRLTVV.

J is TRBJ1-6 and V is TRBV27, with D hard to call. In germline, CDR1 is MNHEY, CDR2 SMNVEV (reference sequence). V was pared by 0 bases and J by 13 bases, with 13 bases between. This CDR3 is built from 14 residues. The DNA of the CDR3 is TGTGCCAGCAGTTTATCCGGGCGGGCCTCGCCCCTCCACTTT. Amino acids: CASSLSGRASPLHF.

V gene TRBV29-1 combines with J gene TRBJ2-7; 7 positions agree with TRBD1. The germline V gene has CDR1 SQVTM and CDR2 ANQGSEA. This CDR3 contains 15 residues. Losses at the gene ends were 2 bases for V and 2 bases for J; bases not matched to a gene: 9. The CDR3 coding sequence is TGCAGCGTTGAATTACGTACGGGACAGACCTACGAGCAGTACTTC. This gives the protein CSVELRTGQTYEQYF.

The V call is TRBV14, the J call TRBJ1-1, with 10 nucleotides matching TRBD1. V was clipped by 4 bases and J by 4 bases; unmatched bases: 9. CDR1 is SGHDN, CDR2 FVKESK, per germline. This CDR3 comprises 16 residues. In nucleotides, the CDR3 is TGTGCCAGCAGCCGGATATGGGACAGGGGCGGCACTGAAGCTTTCTTT. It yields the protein CASSRIWDRGGTEAFF.

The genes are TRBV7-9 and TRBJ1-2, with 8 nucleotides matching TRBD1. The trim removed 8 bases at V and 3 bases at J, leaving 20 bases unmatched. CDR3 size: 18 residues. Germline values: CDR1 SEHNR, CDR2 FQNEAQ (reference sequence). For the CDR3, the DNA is TGTGCCAGCCACTCCAACCCCCATCCCGGGACAGGTTACTATGGCTACACCTTC. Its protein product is CASHSNPHPGTGYYGYTF.

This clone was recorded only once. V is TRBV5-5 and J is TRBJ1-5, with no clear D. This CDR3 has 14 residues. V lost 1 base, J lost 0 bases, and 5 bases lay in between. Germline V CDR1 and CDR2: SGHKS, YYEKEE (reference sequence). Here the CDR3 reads CASSLLGSNQPQHF. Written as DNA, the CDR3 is TGTGCCAGCAGCTTGCTCGGTAGCAATCAGCCCCAGCATTTT.

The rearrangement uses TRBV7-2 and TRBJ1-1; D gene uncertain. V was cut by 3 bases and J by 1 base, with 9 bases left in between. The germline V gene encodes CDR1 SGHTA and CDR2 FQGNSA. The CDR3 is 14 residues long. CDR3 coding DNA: TGTGCCAGCAGCTTTAAAACTGGGAACACTGAAGCTTTCTTT. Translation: CASSFKTGNTEAFF.

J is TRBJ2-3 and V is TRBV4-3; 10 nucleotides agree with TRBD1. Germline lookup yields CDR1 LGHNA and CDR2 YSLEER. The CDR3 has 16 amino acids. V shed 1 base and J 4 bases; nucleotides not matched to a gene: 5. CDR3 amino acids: CASSQVPGTGADTQYF. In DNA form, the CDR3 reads TGCGCCAGCAGCCAAGTCCCAGGGACAGGGGCAGATACGCAGTATTTT.

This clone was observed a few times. In DNA, the CDR3 is TGTGCCAGCAGCGTAGCGCAGGCCCATTCACCCCTCCACTTT. Protein product: CASSVAQAHSPLHF. This chain links TRBV9 with TRBJ1-6; D gene ambiguous. This CDR3 has 14 residues. V was cut by 0 bases and J by 8 bases, with 9 bases left in between. Germline loops: CDR1 SGDLS, CDR2 YYNGEE.